This T cell receptor beta chain was identified during a study of blood T cell repertoires in COVID-19. Across the study: The United States, Italy and Spain provided the acute and convalescent COVID-19 samples.

Participant ages covered roughly 18 to 89 years across 24 US areas. Recovery among Cohort 3 donors was established by two negative PCRs, clearance, or symptom resolution. Authors' analysis steps: Reference gene primer amplification gave estimated nucleated cell counts. TCRdb's copy holds only in-frame clones and misses some; the assay was immunoSEQ multiplex PCR. V and J calls and clone size are as listed in that table; D and trimming were resolved from the DNA. Of around 160,000 clones in the sample, over 70% are singletons; the top ten hold approximately 9.9%. The V segment lost 6 bases and the J segment 10 bases; nucleotides outside the gene matches: 10. The CDR3 has 14 amino acids. CDR1 is MDHEN, CDR2 SYDVKM, per germline.

Source material: PBMCs or T cells enriched from blood (not recorded which). The J gene is TRBJ2-2, the V gene TRBV28, with 8 bases identical to TRBD1. The sequence was collected from a man aged 45 to 65 who had recovered from COVID-19. DNA of the CDR3: TGTGCCAGCAGCCGCCGCGACAGGGGAGCGGAGCTGTTTTTT. Amino acid sequence: CASSRRDRGAELFF. Complete variable domain (other parts from reference TRBV28 and TRBJ2-2): DVKVTQSSRYLVKRTGEKVFLECVQDMDHENMFWYRQDPGLGLRLIYFSYDVKMKEKGDIPEGYSVSREKKERFSLILESASTNQTSMYLCASSRRDRGAELFFGEGSRLTVL.